This TCR beta chain was recovered during a study of regulatory T cells in long-lasting Graves disease. Study findings and constraints: Persistent disease preferred TRBV28, TRBJ1-2 and TRBJ2-5; new disease, TRBV20-1 and TRBJ2-1. Reduced TCR diversity was observed in persistent Graves' patients versus newly diagnosed patients. Analyses excluded thyroid tissue, covering peripheral blood alone.

The CDR3 consists of 18 residues. CDR1 and CDR2 from the germline V gene are SGHTA and FQGTGA. Trimming removed 6 bases at V and 0 bases at J, with 18 bases between. Regarding time point: persistent/refractory GD, antithyroid drugs over 5 years with positive TRAb. Isolated PBMC RNA provided the starting material for the TCR library. Patients met American Thyroid Association criteria for Graves' disease. A word on this clonotype: Its cognate antigen is unknown.

The TCR beta library used iRepertoire HTBI primers with Arm-PCR amplification of CDR3. TCRdb fed the multiplex PCR reads into MiXCR, producing one record per CDR3 protein. The data show over 300,000 distinct CDR3 sequences, with around a fifth seen just once and around 30% held by the top ten. The sample in question was peripheral blood mononuclear cells (PBMCs), obtained when the disease was refractory, from a patient treated with antithyroid drugs. The J gene is TRBJ2-6, the V gene TRBV7-3; tentative D call: TRBD1 (6 bases). The TCR comes from a female donor with Graves disease. CDR3 sequence reads: CASRASGEGFSGANVLTF. In DNA form, the CDR3 reads TGTGCCAGCAGAGCGTCAGGGGAAGGCTTCTCTGGGGCCAACGTCCTGACTTTC.